This passage covers 18 T cell receptor beta chains from one sample sequenced in a study of shared clonotypes between healthy human individuals. Generated by immunoSEQ multiplex PCR, the TCRdb table keeps only in-frame clones and is missing some. The repertoire consists of about 2.1 million clones, with 93% occurring once and the leading ten covering under 2%. In the naive CD8 group, cells lacked CD45RO and were positively selected for CCR7, so terminally differentiated effector memory CD45RA+ cells were left out. Sequencing used naive CD8+ T cells from PBMCs. These receptors were collected from a man between 18 and 35 years old in good health. Some clones in this sample may be carry-over from other donors' samples.

This clone appeared once. This chain connects TRBV28 to TRBJ2-5, with D maybe TRBD2 (6 bases). Trimming took off 4 bases at V and 5 bases at J, with 14 bases between the two ends. Germline V CDR1 and CDR2: MDHEN, SYDVKM. The CDR3 is 14 amino acids. CDR3 amino acids: CASSSGGIRETQYF. CDR3 nucleotides: TGTGCCAGCAGTTCCGGCGGGATCCGGGAGACCCAGTACTTC.

The chain links TRBV5-4 to TRBJ2-7; 7 bases line up with TRBD2. The CDR3 is 12 residues long. Unmatched junction bases numbered 6, after V lost 9 bases and J lost 3 bases. Germline V lookup: CDR1 SGHNT, CDR2 YYREEE (reference sequence). CDR3 DNA sequence: TGTGCCACCCACCGGGGGGACTACGAGCAGTACTTC. Translation gives CATHRGDYEQYF.

The V and J genes are TRBV28 and TRBJ1-2, with D possibly matching TRBD1 (6 bases). Trimming cost V 5 bases and J 2 bases, with 12 bases left between them. Germline V CDR1 and CDR2: MDHEN, SYDVKM. The CDR3 loop spans 14 amino acids. CDR3 sequence: CASSVPGTNYGYTF. The DNA of the CDR3 is TGTGCCAGCAGTGTACCCGGGACAAACTATGGCTACACCTTC.

With respect to this clone: Other DNA sequences in this specimen translate into the identical CDR3. The V call is TRBV5-8, the J call TRBJ2-5; 7 nucleotides match TRBD1. V lost 0 bases and J lost 1; bases outside the gene matches: 3. The CDR3 sequence is 15 residues long. Germline assignment: CDR1 SGHTS and CDR2 YDEGEE. The CDR3 here is CASSLGDSSQETQYF. The CDR3 nucleotides are TGTGCCAGCAGCTTGGGGGACAGCTCCCAAGAGACCCAGTACTTC.

This chain links TRBV27 with TRBJ2-1; D may be TRBD2 (6 bases). V lost 6 bases, J lost 4 bases, and 16 bases lay in between. The CDR3 loop spans 15 amino acids. Germline V lookup: CDR1 MNHEY, CDR2 SMNVEV (reference sequence). The CDR3 nucleotides read TGTGCCAGCAGGGTAATAGCGGAGAAATACAATGAGCAGTTCTTC. It yields the protein CASRVIAEKYNEQFF.

This clone is a singleton in its sample. The V gene is TRBV6-5, the J gene TRBJ2-3; D not certain. The CDR3 runs 16 residues. Germline V gives CDR1 MNHEY, CDR2 SVGAGI. V lost 3 bases to trimming and J lost 1 base, with 14 bases between them. This CDR3 is CASSYVAILRTDTQYF. The CDR3, as DNA: TGTGCCAGCAGTTATGTCGCTATCCTACGCACAGATACGCAGTATTTT.

The chain couples TRBV4-3 to TRBJ2-2; the D is unclear. The germline V gene has CDR1 LGHNA and CDR2 YSLEER. The CDR3 is made up of 15 amino acids. The germline V and J ends were trimmed by 1 base and 1 base, with 7 bases remaining between them. CDR3 sequence (DNA): TGCGCCAGCAGCCAAGGGACGTGGAACACCGGGGAGCTGTTTTTT. Its translation: CASSQGTWNTGELFF.

The V call is TRBV9, the J call TRBJ2-1; 10 bases match TRBD2. Germline values: CDR1 SGDLS, CDR2 YYNGEE. The CDR3 loop spans 15 amino acids. Losses at the gene ends were 2 bases for V and 8 bases for J; bases not matched to a gene: 7. DNA of the CDR3: TGTGCCAGCAGCGTCCTAGCGGGAGAAAGGTATGAGCAGTTCTTC. Translation gives CASSVLAGERYEQFF.

V is TRBV7-8 and J is TRBJ2-4, with D perhaps matching TRBD2 (6 bases). The CDR3 contains 16 residues. In germline, CDR1 is SGHVS, CDR2 FQNEAQ. V was pared by 2 bases and J by 2 bases, with 13 bases between. The CDR3 coding sequence is TGTGCCAGCAGCTTAAATGCGGGGTTAACCAAAAACATTCAGTACTTC. Translating gives CASSLNAGLTKNIQYF.

The gene calls are TRBV28 and TRBJ2-7; possible D gene TRBD1, 6 bases. Germline CDR1 reads MDHEN; CDR2 reads SYDVKM. This CDR3 has 13 amino acids. Trimming took 2 bases from V and 5 from J, leaving 10 bases between them. The DNA for the CDR3 is TGTGCCAGCAGTTTAGGCAGGGGACACGAGCAGTACTTC. Protein product: CASSLGRGHEQYF.

The rearrangement links TRBV19 to TRBJ2-7; 10 bases align to TRBD1. The CDR3 has 15 residues. Trimming removed 4 bases from V and 4 bases from J; junction bases left unmatched: 7. The germline V gene encodes CDR1 LNHDA and CDR2 SQIVND (reference sequence). CDR3 amino acids: CASSNLDRGLYEQYF. For the CDR3, the DNA is TGTGCCAGTAGTAACCTCGACAGGGGGCTATACGAGCAGTACTTC. The full variable domain, completed using reference TRBV19 and TRBJ2-7, is DGGITQSPKYLFRKEGQNVTLSCEQNLNHDAMYWYRQDPGQGLRLIYYSQIVNDFQKGDIAEGYSVSREKKESFPLTVTSAQKNPTAFYLCASSNLDRGLYEQYFGPGTRLTVT.

This sequence joins TRBV7-9 and TRBJ2-7; D is ambiguous. The germline CDR1 and CDR2 sequences are SEHNR and FQNEAQ (reference sequence). CDR3 length: 16 amino acids. V was cut by 5 bases and J by 0 bases, with 17 bases left in between. CDR3 region: CASSLRRSSDSYEQYF. For the CDR3, the DNA is TGTGCCAGCAGCCTCCGTCGTAGCAGCGACTCCTACGAGCAGTACTTC. Combining the CDR3 with reference TRBV7-9 and TRBJ2-7 gives the whole variable domain DTGVSQNPRHKITKRGQNVTFRCDPISEHNRLYWYRQTLGQGPEFLTYFQNEAQLEKSRLLSDRFSAERPKGSFSTLEIQRTEQGDSAMYLCASSLRRSSDSYEQYFGPGTRLTVT.

The V call is TRBV13, the J call TRBJ2-2; 9 nucleotides align to TRBD2. Germline-derived CDR1 and CDR2 are PRHDT and FYEKMQ (reference sequence). Trimming cost V 4 bases and J 7 bases; bases outside gene matches: 10. The CDR3 contains 16 residues. CDR3 in DNA: TGTGCCAGCAGCTGGCGGGGACTAGCCGAGGACGGGGAGCTGTTTTTT. It yields the protein CASSWRGLAEDGELFF.

The chain recombines TRBV19 with TRBJ2-3, with D hard to call. Germline CDR1 reads LNHDA; CDR2 reads SQIVND (reference sequence). V was cut by 3 bases and J by 1 base, with 8 bases left in between. There are 14 residues in the CDR3. Here the CDR3 reads CASSMGSRTDTQYF. DNA for the CDR3: TGTGCCAGTAGTATGGGGTCTCGCACAGATACGCAGTATTTT.

The chain is built from TRBV28 and TRBJ2-1; 12 bases line up with TRBD1. The J segment lost 10 bases and the V segment lost 4 bases, leaving 11 bases of the junction unmatched. The CDR3 is made up of 16 amino acids. From germline, CDR1 is MDHEN and CDR2 SYDVKM. This CDR3 reads CASSYHPGQGAMEQFF. CDR3 bases: TGTGCCAGCAGTTATCATCCGGGACAGGGGGCGATGGAGCAGTTCTTC.

This clone was recorded once. V and J are TRBV28 and TRBJ2-1; 11 nucleotides align to TRBD2. The CDR3 is made up of 16 amino acids. Germline V gives CDR1 MDHEN, CDR2 SYDVKM. Trimming removed 7 bases from V and 6 bases from J; junction bases left unmatched: 11. In DNA form, the CDR3 reads TGTGCCAGCACCGGTAGCGGGAGGGCGTCGTTCAATGAGCAGTTCTTC. Amino acids: CASTGSGRASFNEQFF.

The chain recombines TRBV7-9 with TRBJ2-5, with D perhaps matching TRBD1 (6 bases). Trimming took 5 bases from V and 1 from J, leaving 14 bases between them. Germline assignment: CDR1 SEHNR and CDR2 FQNEAQ (reference sequence). The CDR3 spans 15 residues. The CDR3 loop is CASSPPLGAQETQYF. The CDR3 nucleotides read TGTGCCAGCAGCCCCCCCCTGGGGGCCCAAGAGACCCAGTACTTC.

This chain connects TRBV7-3 to TRBJ2-2, with D unclear. Germline CDR1 is SGHTA and CDR2 is FQGTGA. V dropped 1 base and J dropped 7 bases, with 7 bases sitting between them. The CDR3 contains 13 residues. The CDR3 nucleotides are TGTGCCAGCAGCTTAAGGGCCAGCGGGGAGCTGTTTTTT. This encodes CASSLRASGELFF.